These T cell receptor beta chains were read from a single sample in a study of T cells and copy number aberrations in small-cell lung cancer. Clones were sequenced by immunoSEQ multiplex PCR, and TCRdb holds only the in-frame ones, with some missing. This table holds about 1,300 clones, around 85% found once. Input material: tumor tissue. These receptors all stem from a man aged 60 to 75 with small cell lung cancer. The CDR3 runs from the conserved cysteine through the conserved F or W. D genes are given only for firm matches. Some rows have no size entry. The others give once, few or many, or a class for an expanded clone.

J gene,D gene,clone size,V gene,CDR3 protein,CDR3 DNA
TRBJ2-7,.,.,TRBV12-2,CASRLGCRYSYEQYF,TGTGCAAGTCGCTTAGGTTGCAGGTACTCCTACGAGCAGTACTTC
TRBJ2-5,TRBD2,.,TRBV7-8,CASSPQIPSGGVTQYF,TGTGCCAGCAGCCCCCAAATCCCTAGCGGGGGGGTGACCCAGTACTTC
TRBJ2-3,.,.,TRBV10-3,CARRSTDTDTQYF,TGTGCCAGAAGATCGACAGACACAGATACGCAGTATTTT
TRBJ1-3,.,once,TRBV30,CAWERGNTIYF,TGTGCCTGGGAAAGGGGAAACACCATATATTTT
TRBJ2-7,.,.,TRBV19,CASSIRQLKIPYEQYF,TGTGCCAGTAGTATTCGACAGCTTAAGATACCCTACGAGCAGTACTTC
TRBJ2-1,.,.,TRBV11-3,CASSPNPTGYEQFF,TGTGCCAGCAGCCCTAACCCAACAGGGTATGAGCAATTCTTC
TRBJ2-3,TRBD2,.,TRBV2,CASRPTSGGEDTQYF,TGTGCCAGCAGACCGACTAGCGGGGGGGAGGATACGCAGTATTTT
TRBJ2-3,.,.,TRBV27,CASSDGMNSRDTQYF,TGTGCCAGCAGCGATGGGATGAATTCGCGGGATACGCAGTATTTT
TRBJ1-2,.,.,TRBV19,CASSMGEGAGGYTF,TGTGCCAGTAGTATGGGTGAAGGGGCCGGTGGCTACACCTTC
TRBJ1-2,.,.,TRBV6-1,CASSPSPGQTGYTF,TGTGCCAGCAGTCCCTCCCCGGGGCAAACCGGCTACACCTTC
TRBJ2-7,TRBD1,once,TRBV7-6,CASSLAGQGFDEQYF,TGTGCCAGCAGCTTAGCGGGACAGGGGTTCGACGAGCAGTACTTC
TRBJ2-7,.,few,TRBV11-2,CASSSEWGEQYF,TGTGCCAGCAGCTCCGAGTGGGGAGAGCAGTACTTC
TRBJ1-1,.,.,TRBV5-1,CASSPGTTMNTEAFF,TGCGCCAGTAGCCCCGGGACAACCATGAACACTGAAGCTTTCTTT
TRBJ2-1,.,.,TRBV4-3,CASSQAGGNNEQFF,TGCGCCAGCAGCCAAGCGGGGGGCAACAATGAGCAGTTCTTC
TRBJ1-1,TRBD1,.,TRBV5-1,CASSPGRTGTEAFF,TGCGCCAGCAGCCCGGGTAGGACAGGTACTGAAGCTTTCTTT
TRBJ1-5,.,.,TRBV6-5,CASSWGQPQHF,TGTGCCAGCAGTTGGGGTCAGCCCCAGCATTTT
TRBJ1-2,TRBD1,.,TRBV6-1,CASRGQDYGYTF,TGTGCCAGCAGGGGACAGGACTATGGCTACACCTTC
TRBJ2-4,.,.,TRBV5-6,CASSFRQGVDIQYF,TGTGCCAGCAGCTTCCGGCAGGGTGTGGACATTCAGTACTTC
TRBJ2-6,TRBD1,.,TRBV10-3,CAIMGTDKSGANVLTF,TGTGCCATCATGGGGACAGACAAATCTGGGGCCAACGTCCTGACTTTC
TRBJ2-7,.,.,TRBV2,CASSEQAYEQYF,TGTGCCAGCAGTGAACAGGCCTACGAGCAGTACTTC